This TCR beta chain appears in the sequencing data of a study of shared clonotypes between healthy human individuals. Study-wide context: Per-donor plates numbered three CD4 naive, three CD4 memory, two CD8 naive and one CD8 memory. General observations from the study: Sequencing of the sorted subsets was shown by rarefaction to be incomplete despite large depth.

Looked up from germline, CDR1 is MDHEN and CDR2 is SYDVKM. This CDR3 comprises 15 residues. V was clipped by 2 bases and J by 4 bases, with 14 bases between them. Points on this clone: Its antigen is as yet unknown.

Genomic DNA belonging to each subset was distributed in equal measure over several immunoSEQ plates. Method: immunoSEQ multiplex PCR; TCRdb's copy keeps in-frame clones and lacks some. The sample comprises about 820,000 clones, 80% to 95% of which are singletons, and more than 20% rests with the top ten. Only CD45RO-negative cells positively selected for CCR7 counted as naive CD8 cells, so terminally differentiated effector memory CD45RA+ cells were excluded. The chain is built from TRBV28 and TRBJ1-1; D is perhaps TRBD1 (5 bases). The TCR originated in a man aged 25-40 years in good health. Sequencing was performed on naive CD8+ T cells sorted from blood. The CDR3 reads CASSLVRGRSTEAFF. The CDR3 region has the DNA TGTGCCAGCAGTTTAGTTCGGGGACGGTCCACTGAAGCTTTCTTT.